A single sample is the source of the 11 T cell receptor beta chains below, sequenced in a study of blood T cell repertoires in COVID-19. Data came from immunoSEQ multiplex PCR; TCRdb stores just in-frame clones and leaves some out. The sample gives hundreds of thousands of clones, roughly 87% of which show up once; around 3% is in the top ten. Sequencing used PBMCs or T cells enriched from blood (not recorded which). The origin of the receptors is a woman in her 30s who had recovered from COVID-19.

The chain combines TRBV28 with TRBJ2-5; TRBD1 matches 9 bases. The CDR3 consists of 18 residues. V was clipped by 4 bases and J by 7 bases; unmatched bases: 19. The germline gives CDR1 MDHEN, CDR2 SYDVKM. The CDR3 coding sequence is TGTGCCAGCAGTTACTATACAGGGGGCGCGGGGTCTGGTAGGACCCAGTACTTC. Its protein is CASSYYTGGAGSGRTQYF.

The chain employs TRBV19 and TRBJ1-2; D remains ambiguous. The germline V and J ends were trimmed by 5 bases and 6 bases, with 19 bases remaining between them. The CDR3 contains 15 residues. Germline V gene sequence: CDR1 LNHDA, CDR2 SQIVND (reference sequence). DNA of the CDR3: TGTGCCAGTAGTCCCCGAGGGTTCCCGCCGGATGGCTACACCTTC. As protein: CASSPRGFPPDGYTF.

V is TRBV6-5 and J is TRBJ2-2; TRBD1 matches at 7 bases. The CDR3 contains 15 residues. V lost 6 bases to trimming and J lost 4 bases; unmatched junction nucleotides: 8. From germline, CDR1 is MNHEY and CDR2 SVGAGI. The DNA for the CDR3 is TGTGCCAGCAGCGAGTACAGGGGTCTCACCGGGGAGCTGTTTTTT. It yields the protein CASSEYRGLTGELFF.

This chain connects TRBV30 to TRBJ1-1; D ambiguous. Trimming shortened V by 0 bases and J by 3 bases, and 14 bases separated the two germline ends. This CDR3 is 15 amino acids long. Per germline, CDR1 GTSNPN and CDR2 SVGIG (reference sequence). DNA of the CDR3: TGTGCCTGGAGTGTAAGATCAGTGGGCGACACTGAAGCTTTCTTT. It specifies CAWSVRSVGDTEAFF.

V is TRBV5-1 and J is TRBJ2-1; 12 positions match TRBD2. Germline V gene data show CDR1 as SGHRS and CDR2 as YFSETQ. The CDR3 runs 17 residues. The ends lost 3 bases at V and 0 bases at J; junction bases unmatched: 4. The CDR3 spells CASSWGLAGRSYNEQFF. The CDR3 bases are TGCGCCAGCAGCTGGGGACTAGCGGGCCGCTCCTACAATGAGCAGTTCTTC.

The chain links TRBV29-1 to TRBJ1-2; maybe TRBD1 (6 bases). V was cut by 3 bases and J by 0 bases, with 11 bases left in between. Germline V gene sequence: CDR1 SQVTM, CDR2 ANQGSEA. The CDR3 runs to 14 residues. The CDR3 DNA is TGCAGCGTTGACAGGGGCCCAGCTAACTATGGCTACACCTTC. This codes for CSVDRGPANYGYTF.

The chain carries TRBV5-4 and TRBJ2-2; possible D gene TRBD1, 5 bases. CDR1 and CDR2 (germline): SGHNT, YYREEE (reference sequence). The V gene lost 1 base and the J gene lost 6 bases, with 13 bases spanning the gap. This CDR3 region has 15 residues. The CDR3 is CASSLKAGAPGELFF. The CDR3 DNA reads TGTGCCAGCAGCTTGAAGGCTGGGGCGCCCGGGGAGCTGTTTTTT.

In its sample, this clone was seen many times. The rearrangement joins TRBV18 to TRBJ2-7; TRBD1 agrees at 7 bases. V was clipped by 2 bases and J by 5 bases; unmatched bases: 9. The CDR3 sequence is 15 residues long. CDR1 is KGHSH, CDR2 LQKENI, per germline. The CDR3 loop is CASSPSEGGRDEQYF. In DNA form, the CDR3 reads TGTGCCAGCTCACCATCTGAAGGGGGCAGGGACGAGCAGTACTTC.

V and J are TRBV6-5 and TRBJ2-7; 9 positions agree with TRBD1. CDR1 MNHEY and CDR2 SVGAGI come from the germline V gene. V shed 6 bases, J shed 2 bases, and the junction held 8 bases outside the gene matches. The CDR3 extends over 15 amino acids. The CDR3 DNA follows: TGTGCCAGCAGACCCGGGACAGGGCTCACCTACGAGCAGTACTTC. Translated: CASRPGTGLTYEQYF.

The CDR3 loop is CASSWTSGSNEQFF. The CDR3 DNA follows: TGCGCCAGCAGTTGGACTAGCGGGAGCAATGAGCAGTTCTTC. The genes are TRBV4-1 and TRBJ2-1; 13 positions match TRBD2. The CDR3 has 14 amino acids. CDR1 is MGHRA, CDR2 YSYEKL, per germline. J was trimmed by 6 bases and V by 6 bases; bases with no gene match: 2.

The rearrangement links TRBV18 to TRBJ2-5, with D uncertain. The CDR3 runs 14 residues. Germline lookup yields CDR1 KGHSH and CDR2 LQKENI. V gave up 1 base and J gave up 0 bases, with 6 bases separating them. The DNA for the CDR3 is TGTGCCAGCTCACCACAATACAACCAAGAGACCCAGTACTTC. Encoded protein: CASSPQYNQETQYF.